These 20 T cell receptor beta chains came from one sample sequenced in a study of blood T cell repertoires in COVID-19. Clones were sequenced by immunoSEQ multiplex PCR, and TCRdb holds only the in-frame ones, with some missing. There are some 170,000 clones in the sample; about four fifths occur only once, and approximately 11% lies in the top ten. The sample taken for sequencing was peripheral blood. Source of these receptors: a woman aged 40 to 50 with COVID-19, enrolled during active disease.

The J gene is TRBJ2-1, the V gene TRBV9; 11 positions agree with TRBD2. CDR1 is SGDLS and CDR2 is YYNGEE in the germline V gene. Trimming cost V 3 bases and J 9 bases; bases outside gene matches: 8. This CDR3 has 15 amino acids. The CDR3 region is CASSALTSGKGEQFF. The CDR3 DNA reads TGTGCCAGCAGCGCTCTGACTAGCGGGAAAGGTGAGCAGTTCTTC. The full variable domain, in which reference TRBV9 and TRBJ2-1 provide the parts outside the CDR3, is DSGVTQTPKHLITATGQRVTLRCSPRSGDLSVYWYQQSLDQGLQFLIQYYNGEERAKGNILERFSAQQFPDLHSELNLSSLELGDSALYFCASSALTSGKGEQFFGPGTRLTVL.

J is TRBJ2-3 and V is TRBV24-1; D is ambiguous. The CDR3 has 15 residues. The ends were cut back, 4 bases at V and 2 bases at J, with 12 bases in the middle. The germline gives CDR1 KGHDR, CDR2 SFDVKD. The CDR3 nucleotides are TGTGCCACCAGTGAAACTTTTTCGTCCACAGATACGCAGTATTTT. Translation: CATSETFSSTDTQYF.

Only one count was recorded for this clone. The V and J genes are TRBV7-2 and TRBJ2-4; D uncertain. In germline, CDR1 is SGHTA, CDR2 FQGNSA. V lost 4 bases and J 2 bases, leaving 12 bases between the germline ends. The CDR3 sequence is 15 residues long. The CDR3: CASSSPPGSKNIQYF. The DNA for the CDR3 is TGTGCCAGCAGCTCCCCCCCGGGTTCCAAAAACATTCAGTACTTC.

V and J are TRBV5-1 and TRBJ2-3, with D perhaps matching TRBD1 (5 bases). V was shortened by 0 bases and J by 5 bases, with 10 bases between the two germline ends. Per germline, CDR1 SGHRS and CDR2 YFSETQ. The CDR3 contains 14 residues. In nucleotides, the CDR3 is TGCGCCAGCAGCTTGGGTTCAGGGCTAGATACGCAGTATTTT. This gives the protein CASSLGSGLDTQYF. The full variable domain, completed using reference TRBV5-1 and TRBJ2-3, is KAGVTQTPRYLIKTRGQQVTLSCSPISGHRSVSWYQQTPGQGLQFLFEYFSETQRNKGNFPGRFSGRQFSNSRSEMNVSTLELGDSALYLCASSLGSGLDTQYFGPGTRLTVL.

The chain joins TRBV7-8 to TRBJ1-2; 9 nucleotides align to TRBD1. Germline V gene data show CDR1 as SGHVS and CDR2 as FQNEAQ. The V gene end was trimmed by 1 base and the J gene end by 8 bases; junction bases not matched to a gene: 8. The CDR3 is made up of 15 amino acids. The chain's CDR3 is CASSLVYRGRKGYTF. The CDR3 DNA sequence: TGTGCCAGCAGCTTAGTATACAGGGGGCGAAAAGGCTACACCTTC.

The V and J genes are TRBV12-5 and TRBJ1-4, with D uncertain. This CDR3 has 14 residues. V was clipped by 0 bases and J by 11 bases, with 13 bases between them. Germline V gene lookup returns CDR1 LGHNT and CDR2 FRNRAP. CDR3 DNA: TGTGCTAGTGGTTTGGTGGAGGGAGCGAGGAAACTGTTTTTT. Residues: CASGLVEGARKLFF.

This clone has just a few counts. This chain uses TRBV7-2 with TRBJ2-7, with 9 bases lining up with TRBD2. V was pared by 5 bases and J by 4 bases, with 9 bases of the junction left unmatched. The CDR3 spans 15 residues. Germline loops: CDR1 SGHTA, CDR2 FQGNSA. CDR3 protein: CASSDKREASYEQYF. The CDR3, as DNA: TGTGCCAGCAGCGATAAGCGGGAGGCTTCATACGAGCAGTACTTC.

The V gene is TRBV7-8, the J gene TRBJ2-1; 11 bases are a match to TRBD2. This CDR3 has 16 amino acids. V lost 5 bases and J lost 0; bases outside the gene matches: 3. The germline V gene encodes CDR1 SGHVS and CDR2 FQNEAQ. CDR3 DNA sequence: TGTGCCAGCAGCCCTAGCGGGAGGAGCTCCTACAATGAGCAGTTCTTC. This sequence encodes CASSPSGRSSYNEQFF.

The chain links TRBV9 to TRBJ2-4; 7 bases map to TRBD2. J was trimmed by 5 bases and V by 6 bases; bases with no gene match: 14. The germline V gene encodes CDR1 SGDLS and CDR2 YYNGEE. CDR3 length: 16 residues. The CDR3 spells CASTLASSGPQNIQYF. In DNA, the CDR3 is TGTGCCAGCACCCTAGCTTCTAGCGGACCCCAAAACATTCAGTACTTC.

The chain couples TRBV4-1 to TRBJ1-4, with TRBD1 as a possible D gene (6 bases). The CDR3 spans 15 residues. Per the germline V gene, CDR1 is MGHRA and CDR2 is YSYEKL. V was pared by 1 base and J by 2 bases, with 8 bases between. The CDR3 DNA follows: TGCGCCAGCAGCCAAGCAGGGGTTACTAATGAAAAACTGTTTTTT. This sequence encodes CASSQAGVTNEKLFF.

In its sample, this clone was seen once. The CDR3 DNA reads as TGTGCCAGTAGCCCCCGCGGGACAGGGTCCGAGCAGTACTTC. This gives the protein CASSPRGTGSEQYF. The chain joins TRBV19 to TRBJ2-7; 9 nucleotides line up with TRBD1. V shed 6 bases, J shed 6 bases, and the junction held 9 bases outside the gene matches. There are 14 residues in the CDR3. Germline V CDR1 and CDR2: LNHDA, SQIVND (reference sequence). The variable domain in full, with the rest retrieved from reference TRBV19 and TRBJ2-7, is DGGITQSPKYLFRKEGQNVTLSCEQNLNHDAMYWYRQDPGQGLRLIYYSQIVNDFQKGDIAEGYSVSREKKESFPLTVTSAQKNPTAFYLCASSPRGTGSEQYFGPGTRLTVT.

In its sample, this clone was seen once. V is TRBV11-3 and J is TRBJ1-3, with D perhaps matching TRBD1 (5 bases). Germline V lookup: CDR1 SGHNT, CDR2 YENEEA. There are 15 residues in the CDR3. Deletions cut 1 base from V and 2 bases from J, with 9 bases between. CDR3 residues: CASSLGGAAGNTIYF. CDR3 bases: TGTGCCAGCAGCTTAGGGGGCGCGGCTGGAAACACCATATATTTT. The full variable domain, in which reference TRBV11-3 and TRBJ1-3 provide the parts outside the CDR3, is EAGVVQSPRYKIIEKKQPVAFWCNPISGHNTLYWYLQNLGQGPELLIRYENEEAVDDSQLPKDRFSAERLKGVDSTLKIQPAELGDSAVYLCASSLGGAAGNTIYFGEGSWLTVV.

Many counts were recorded for this clone. This chain joins TRBV6-5 and TRBJ2-3; 7 bases map to TRBD1. Trimming removed 5 bases from V and 6 bases from J; junction bases left unmatched: 2. The length of the CDR3 is 12 residues. CDR1 MNHEY and CDR2 SVGAGI come from the germline V gene. CDR3 DNA: TGTGCCAGCAGTAAGGGGGCCGATACGCAGTATTTT. Translated: CASSKGADTQYF.

V and J are TRBV6-5 and TRBJ1-1; D is ambiguous. V was pared by 7 bases and J by 11 bases, with 20 bases between. From germline, CDR1 is MNHEY and CDR2 SVGAGI. This CDR3 comprises 13 residues. The CDR3 DNA sequence: TGTGCCAGCAACCTTTACGAGGGCAATTCGGCTTTCTTT. The encoded protein is CASNLYEGNSAFF.

V is TRBV14 and J is TRBJ1-2; 7 positions agree with TRBD1. The V gene end was trimmed by 4 bases and the J gene end by 7 bases; junction bases not matched to a gene: 15. Germline lookup yields CDR1 SGHDN and CDR2 FVKESK. CDR3 length: 16 amino acids. The CDR3 spells CASSRTPGTAPFGYTF. The CDR3 nucleotides read TGTGCCAGCAGCCGTACGCCTGGGACAGCCCCCTTTGGCTACACCTTC.

The gene calls are TRBV29-1 and TRBJ2-3; D remains unclear. Per germline, CDR1 SQVTM and CDR2 ANQGSEA. Between the trimmed V and J ends, which lost 3 bases and 1 base, there was a span of 11 bases. This CDR3 region has 14 residues. For the CDR3, the DNA is TGCAGCGTTGAGGAGACGATACGCACAGATACGCAGTATTTT. Amino acid sequence: CSVEETIRTDTQYF.

This clone was observed a few times. The chain is built from TRBV6-4 and TRBJ2-3; TRBD2 matches 9 bases. Germline V CDR1 and CDR2: MRHNA, SNTAGT. This CDR3 has 15 residues. Trimming removed 3 bases from V and 2 bases from J; junction bases left unmatched: 3. CDR3 DNA: TGTGCCAGCAGTGAAATAGCGGGGGCCACAGATACGCAGTATTTT. This translates into CASSEIAGATDTQYF.

This clone has more than one count but fewer than ten. This sequence joins TRBV6-5 and TRBJ2-1; TRBD2 agrees at 15 bases. The trim removed 6 bases at V and 6 bases at J, leaving 3 bases unmatched. Germline V gene lookup returns CDR1 MNHEY and CDR2 SVGAGI. This CDR3 has 15 amino acids. The CDR3 bases are TGTGCCAGCAGAGGACTAGCGGGGGGGAGCAATGAGCAGTTCTTC. Its translation is CASRGLAGGSNEQFF.

This clone turned up a few times. The chain combines TRBV18 with TRBJ1-2; D may be TRBD1 (5 bases). CDR1 and CDR2 (germline): KGHSH, LQKENI. The CDR3 totals 15 residues. The ends were cut back, 2 bases at V and 4 bases at J, with 14 bases in the middle. The CDR3 is CASSPDRERSYGYTF. The CDR3 nucleotides read TGTGCCAGCTCACCAGACAGAGAAAGGTCCTATGGCTACACCTTC.

The CDR3 bases are TGCGCCAGCAGCCTCTCCGGGACTAGCGGGGGGGCCAATACGCAGTATTTT. It codes for CASSLSGTSGGANTQYF. The genes are TRBV4-1 and TRBJ2-3; 16 nucleotides line up with TRBD2. CDR1 and CDR2 (germline): MGHRA, YSYEKL. Trimming took 4 bases from V and 7 from J; bases not matched to a gene: 8. The CDR3 is 17 amino acids.